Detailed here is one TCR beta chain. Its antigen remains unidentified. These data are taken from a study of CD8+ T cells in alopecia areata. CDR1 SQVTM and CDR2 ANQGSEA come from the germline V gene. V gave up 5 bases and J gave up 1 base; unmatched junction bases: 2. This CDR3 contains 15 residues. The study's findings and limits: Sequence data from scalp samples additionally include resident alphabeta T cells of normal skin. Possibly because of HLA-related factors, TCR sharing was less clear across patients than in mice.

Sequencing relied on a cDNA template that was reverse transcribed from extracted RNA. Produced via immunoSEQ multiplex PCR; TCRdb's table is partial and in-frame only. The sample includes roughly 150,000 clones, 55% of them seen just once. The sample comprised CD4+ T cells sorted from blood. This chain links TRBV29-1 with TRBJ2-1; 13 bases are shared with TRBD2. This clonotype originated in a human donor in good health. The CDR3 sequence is CSVPGLAGSYNEQFF. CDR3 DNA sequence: TGCAGCGTTCCGGGACTAGCGGGATCCTACAATGAGCAGTTCTTC.